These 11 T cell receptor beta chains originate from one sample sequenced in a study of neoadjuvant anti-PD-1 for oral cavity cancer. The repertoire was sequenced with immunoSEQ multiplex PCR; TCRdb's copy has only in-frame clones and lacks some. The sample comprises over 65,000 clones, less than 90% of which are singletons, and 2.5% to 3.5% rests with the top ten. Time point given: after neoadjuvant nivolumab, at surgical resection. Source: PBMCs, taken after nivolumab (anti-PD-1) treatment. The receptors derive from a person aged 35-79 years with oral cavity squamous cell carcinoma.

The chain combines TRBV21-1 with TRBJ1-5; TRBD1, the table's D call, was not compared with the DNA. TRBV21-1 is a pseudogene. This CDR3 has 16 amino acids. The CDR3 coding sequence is TGTACCAGCAGCAAAAGGAGAGGGGGAAAGGATCAGCCCCAGCATTTT. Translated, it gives CTSSKRRGGKDQPQHF.

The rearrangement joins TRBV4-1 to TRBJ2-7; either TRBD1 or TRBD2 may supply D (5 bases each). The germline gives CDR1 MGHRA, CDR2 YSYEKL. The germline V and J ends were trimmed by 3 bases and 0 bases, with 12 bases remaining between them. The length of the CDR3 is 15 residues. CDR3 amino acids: CASSQLRDRSYEQYF. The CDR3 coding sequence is TGCGCCAGCAGCCAGCTCCGGGACCGCTCCTACGAGCAGTACTTC.

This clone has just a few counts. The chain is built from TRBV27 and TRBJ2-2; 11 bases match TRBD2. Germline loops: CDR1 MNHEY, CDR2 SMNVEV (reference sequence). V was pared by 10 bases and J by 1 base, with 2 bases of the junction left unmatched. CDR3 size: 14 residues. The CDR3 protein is CATGTSGNTGELFF. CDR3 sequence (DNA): TGTGCCACTGGGACTAGCGGGAACACCGGGGAGCTGTTTTTT.

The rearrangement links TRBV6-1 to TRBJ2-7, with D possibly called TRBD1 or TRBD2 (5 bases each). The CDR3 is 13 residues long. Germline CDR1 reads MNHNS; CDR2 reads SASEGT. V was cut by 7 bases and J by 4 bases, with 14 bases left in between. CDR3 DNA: TGTGCCAGCACGAGGGGACGGGAATACGAGCAGTACTTC. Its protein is CASTRGREYEQYF.

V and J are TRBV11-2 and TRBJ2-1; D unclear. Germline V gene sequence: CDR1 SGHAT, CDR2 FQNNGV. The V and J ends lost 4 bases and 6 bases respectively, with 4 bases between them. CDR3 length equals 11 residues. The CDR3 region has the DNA TGTGCCAGCAGCTCGACCAATGAGCAGTTCTTC. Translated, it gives CASSSTNEQFF.

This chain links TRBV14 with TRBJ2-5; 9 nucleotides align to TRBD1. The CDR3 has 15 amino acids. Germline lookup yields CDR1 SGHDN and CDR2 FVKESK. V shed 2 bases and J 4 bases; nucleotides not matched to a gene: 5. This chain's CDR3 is CASSQQQGAGETQYF. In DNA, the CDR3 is TGTGCCAGCAGCCAACAACAGGGGGCGGGAGAGACCCAGTACTTC.

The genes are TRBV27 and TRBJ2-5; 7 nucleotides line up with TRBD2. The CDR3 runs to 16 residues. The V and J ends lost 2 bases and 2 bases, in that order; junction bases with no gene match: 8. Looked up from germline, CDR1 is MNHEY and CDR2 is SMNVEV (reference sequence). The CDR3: CASSLRSSGIQETQYF. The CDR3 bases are TGTGCCAGCAGTTTAAGGTCCAGCGGGATACAAGAGACCCAGTACTTC.

CDR3 nucleotide sequence: TGTGCCAGCAGTCCCGGGACAGGGTTTGAGCAGTTCTTC. Protein sequence: CASSPGTGFEQFF. The chain employs TRBV27 and TRBJ2-1; TRBD1 agrees at 9 bases. The V gene end was trimmed by 5 bases and the J gene end by 9 bases; junction bases not matched to a gene: 5. CDR1 and CDR2 from the germline V gene are MNHEY and SMNVEV (reference sequence). This CDR3 has 13 amino acids.

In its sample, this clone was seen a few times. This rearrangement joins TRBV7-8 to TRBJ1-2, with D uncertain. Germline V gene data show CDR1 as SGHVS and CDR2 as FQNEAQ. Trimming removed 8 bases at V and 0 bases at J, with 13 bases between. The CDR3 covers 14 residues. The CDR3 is CASSGRLANYGYTF. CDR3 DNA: TGTGCCAGCTCCGGACGATTAGCTAACTATGGCTACACCTTC.

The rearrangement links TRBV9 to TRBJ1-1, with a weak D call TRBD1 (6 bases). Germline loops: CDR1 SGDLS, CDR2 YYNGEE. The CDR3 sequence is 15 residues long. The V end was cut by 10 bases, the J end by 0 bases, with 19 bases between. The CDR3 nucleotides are TGTGCCTCCCGAGGGGGGGGCTCGGTGAACACTGAAGCTTTCTTT. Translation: CASRGGGSVNTEAFF.

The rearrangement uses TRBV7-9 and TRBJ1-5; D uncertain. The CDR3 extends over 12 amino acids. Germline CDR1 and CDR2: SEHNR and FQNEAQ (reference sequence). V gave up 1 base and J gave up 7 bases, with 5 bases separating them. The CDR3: CASSLGTQPQHF. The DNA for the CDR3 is TGTGCCAGCAGCTTAGGGACGCAGCCCCAGCATTTT.